This T cell receptor beta chain comes out of a study of human T cells and chemical hapten exposure. Whole-study results and caveats: Positive correlation was observed between PT1 expanded TCR counts and patch test score.

Of note for this clonotype: Antigen unknown.

The CDR3 is 11 residues long. The V and J ends lost 7 bases and 3 bases respectively, with 6 bases between them. A single record per CDR3 protein comes from TCRdb applying MiXCR to the RACE reads. The sample carries 75,000 to 90,000 distinct CDR3 sequences, about 10% recorded once. Indicated time point: patch test 2, 6 weeks after DPC sensitization. Treatment of the sample: therapeutic diphenylcyclopropenone sensitization with weekly scalp DPC. The specimen comprised whole blood, sampled in connection with sensitization to the hapten diphenylcyclopropenone (DPC). This sequence was found in a woman between 45 and 65 years old with alopecia areata. Some clones in this sample may be carry-over from other donors' samples. The chain recombines TRBV12-3 or TRBV12-4 with TRBJ2-5; D uncertain. The CDR3 loop reads CASTSEETQYF. In nucleotides, the CDR3 is TGTGCCAGCACAAGCGAAGAGACCCAGTACTTC.